The 28 T cell receptor beta chains listed next were all sequenced from one sample in a study of blood T cell repertoires in COVID-19. TCRdb keeps only in-frame clones here, not all; method: immunoSEQ multiplex PCR. Altogether 150,000 to 200,000 clones are present, roughly 86% being singletons, with the ten largest covering about 9.6%. The sequenced material came from PBMCs or T cells enriched from blood (not recorded which). All receptors come from a woman in her thirties who had recovered from COVID-19.

This clone came up once. A far more abundant clone sits one base away, making this likely a read error. The genes are TRBV10-3 and TRBJ1-1, with 9 bases lining up with TRBD1. The CDR3 has 15 residues. In germline, CDR1 is ENHRY, CDR2 SYGVKD. CDR3 protein: CAFSEDGTGLTEAFF. CDR3 DNA sequence: TGTGCCTTCAGTGAAGACGGGACAGGGTTGACTGAAGCTTTCTTT.

The chain carries TRBV28 and TRBJ2-7; the D gene is possibly TRBD2 (5 bases). Deletions cut 4 bases from V and 3 bases from J, with 13 bases between. The CDR3 runs to 14 residues. CDR1 is MDHEN and CDR2 is SYDVKM in the germline V gene. The CDR3 DNA sequence: TGTGCCAGCAGTTCCGGCCTGAGGGTCTACGAGCAGTACTTC. Protein sequence: CASSSGLRVYEQYF.

As DNA, the CDR3 is TGTGCCAGCTCACCCCTGATTGGGACAGCCCTTGAAGCTTTCTTT. Protein product: CASSPLIGTALEAFF. This chain links TRBV18 with TRBJ1-1, with 7 bases that match TRBD1. The CDR3 is 15 amino acids. The J segment lost 7 bases and the V segment lost 3 bases, leaving 11 bases of the junction unmatched. The germline V gene encodes CDR1 KGHSH and CDR2 LQKENI.

Notes on this clone: The sample has other DNA sequences that encode this CDR3 too. The chain links TRBV29-1 to TRBJ2-2, with D possibly being TRBD2 (6 bases). In germline, CDR1 is SQVTM, CDR2 ANQGSEA. CDR3 length: 14 amino acids. V was shortened by 3 bases and J by 1 base, with 9 bases between the two germline ends. CDR3 DNA sequence: TGCAGCGTTGACAAGGGACTGAACACCGGGGAGCTGTTTTTT. It encodes CSVDKGLNTGELFF.

Of note for this clone: At one end the junction does not follow the germline gene, possibly because of a read error. The chain carries TRBV11-3 and TRBJ2-3, with D possibly TRBD2 on 6 matching bases. Germline-derived CDR1 and CDR2 are SGHNT and YENEEA. This CDR3 contains 15 residues. Here the CDR3 reads CASSLGGVTSDAQYF. In nucleotides, the CDR3 is TGTGCCAGCAGCTTAGGCGGGGTAACGTCAGATGCGCAGTATTTT.

The rearrangement uses TRBV24-1 and TRBJ2-5; D gene uncertain. Trimming pared 3 bases from V and 5 bases from J, leaving 12 bases between. Germline CDR1 reads KGHDR; CDR2 reads SFDVKD. The CDR3 is 14 residues long. The DNA of the CDR3 is TGTGCCACCAGTGATCATAACTCCGGGGAGACCCAGTACTTC. This encodes CATSDHNSGETQYF.

V usage is TRBV30 and J usage is TRBJ2-1; D perhaps matches TRBD2 (6 bases). The V end lost 5 bases, the J end lost 10 bases, and 12 bases lay between the germline ends. Germline loops: CDR1 GTSNPN, CDR2 SVGIG (reference sequence). The CDR3 length is 11 residues. The CDR3 region is CAWARSGEQFF. The CDR3, as DNA: TGTGCCTGGGCTCGTAGCGGCGAGCAGTTCTTC.

In regard to this clone: At one boundary the junction diverges from the germline segment, which might be a read error. The rearrangement uses TRBV24-1 and TRBJ2-3, with D tentatively TRBD2 (6 bases). CDR3 length: 14 amino acids. Germline V gene data show CDR1 as KGHDR and CDR2 as SFDVKD. This chain's CDR3 is CATSDSTVAEAKAF. Here the CDR3 DNA reads TGTGCCACCAGTGATTCAACGGTAGCGGAGGCCAAAGCTTTT.

The rearrangement uses TRBV7-6 and TRBJ2-3, with 11 nucleotides matching TRBD2. The CDR3 runs to 16 residues. Germline trimming cut 3 bases from V and 6 bases from J; bases unmatched to any gene: 8. Germline assignment: CDR1 SGHVS and CDR2 FNYEAQ. The CDR3 loop is CASSLASGRPWDTQYF. The CDR3 DNA sequence: TGTGCCAGCAGCTTGGCTAGCGGGAGGCCGTGGGATACGCAGTATTTT.

CDR3 residues: CASSVAGDEETQYF. CDR3 nucleotide sequence: TGTGCCAGCAGCGTAGCAGGGGATGAAGAGACCCAGTACTTC. This chain links TRBV9 with TRBJ2-5; a possible D gene is TRBD1 (6 bases). Germline V gives CDR1 SGDLS, CDR2 YYNGEE. CDR3 length: 14 amino acids. The ends were cut back, 0 bases at V and 3 bases at J, with 9 bases in the middle. The full variable domain, in which reference TRBV9 and TRBJ2-5 provide the parts outside the CDR3, is DSGVTQTPKHLITATGQRVTLRCSPRSGDLSVYWYQQSLDQGLQFLIQYYNGEERAKGNILERFSAQQFPDLHSELNLSSLELGDSALYFCASSVAGDEETQYFGPGTRLLVL.

The rearrangement joins TRBV5-4 to TRBJ1-2, with TRBD1 matching over 10 bases. The junction had 7 bases not matched to a gene; V was cut back by 4 bases and J by 7 bases. This CDR3 has 14 residues. Germline V gene lookup returns CDR1 SGHNT and CDR2 YYREEE (reference sequence). The CDR3 loop reads CASSQSGTGVGYTF. In DNA form, the CDR3 reads TGTGCCAGCAGCCAATCCGGGACAGGGGTTGGCTACACCTTC.

The gene calls are TRBV3-1 (or the pseudogene TRBV3-2) and TRBJ2-7, with D perhaps matching TRBD1 (5 bases). The V end lost 1 base, the J end lost 6 bases, and 13 bases lay between the germline ends. CDR1 is LGHDT, CDR2 YNNKEL, per germline (reference sequence). This CDR3 has 14 amino acids. The CDR3 bases are TGTGCCAGCAGCCAAGGGCAGGGTCTGAGCGAGCAGTACTTC. It encodes CASSQGQGLSEQYF.

This clone was observed a single time. The chain is built from TRBV11-2 and TRBJ2-1; TRBD2 matches at 8 bases. The V gene's germline CDR1 is SGHAT and CDR2 FQNNGV. V gave up 6 bases and J gave up 9 bases; unmatched junction bases: 7. This CDR3 region has 13 residues. CDR3: CASRWGLVAEQFF. For the CDR3, the DNA is TGTGCCAGCAGATGGGGACTAGTGGCTGAGCAGTTCTTC.

This clone was found a few times. The V and J genes are TRBV14 and TRBJ1-6; 10 bases map to TRBD1. This CDR3 contains 19 residues. V was clipped by 1 base and J by 5 bases; unmatched bases: 11. From germline, CDR1 is SGHDN and CDR2 FVKESK. In nucleotides, the CDR3 is TGTGCCAGCAGCCAAGGGTTTTCCGGACAGGGGGTAGATAATTCACCCCTCCACTTT. This translates into CASSQGFSGQGVDNSPLHF.

The chain couples TRBV28 to TRBJ1-5, with a weak D call TRBD1 (6 bases). Trimming removed 5 bases at V and 6 bases at J, with 14 bases between. The CDR3 covers 14 residues. Germline loops: CDR1 MDHEN, CDR2 SYDVKM. CDR3 nucleotides: TGTGCCAGCAGTCCCGACAGGATCCGTCAGCCCCAGCATTTT. Translation: CASSPDRIRQPQHF.

The chain carries TRBV28 and TRBJ2-2; D not certain. V was trimmed by 5 bases and J by 8 bases, leaving 6 bases between them. CDR1 and CDR2 from the germline V gene are MDHEN and SYDVKM. The CDR3 sequence is 11 residues long. The CDR3 reads CASSNYGELFF. For the CDR3, the DNA is TGTGCCAGCAGTAATTATGGGGAGCTGTTTTTT.

This chain joins TRBV7-2 and TRBJ2-1, with 8 nucleotides matching TRBD2. CDR3 length equals 16 residues. CDR1 and CDR2 (germline): SGHTA, FQGNSA. V gave up 5 bases and J gave up 5 bases; unmatched junction bases: 11. Here the CDR3 DNA reads TGTGCCAGCAGCCCCCGACTAGCGAGAAATAACAATGAGCAGTTCTTC. Protein: CASSPRLARNNNEQFF.

This clone has only a few counts. The chain has TRBV6-5 and TRBJ1-2; 9 positions match TRBD1. Trimming at V came to 0 bases and at J to 6 bases, leaving 8 bases not matched to a gene. The CDR3 runs to 16 residues. Germline V lookup: CDR1 MNHEY, CDR2 SVGAGI. Here the CDR3 DNA reads TGTGCCAGCAGTTACTCAGGGACAGGGATTACTAATGGCTACACCTTC. This gives the protein CASSYSGTGITNGYTF.

This chain connects TRBV28 to TRBJ2-7, with 8 bases aligning to TRBD2. Trimming took 3 bases from V and 2 from J; bases not matched to a gene: 9. Germline-derived CDR1 and CDR2 are MDHEN and SYDVKM. The CDR3 totals 16 residues. The CDR3 DNA sequence: TGTGCCAGCAGTTTGCTTCCGAGCGGGGGCACCTACGAGCAGTACTTC. This encodes CASSLLPSGGTYEQYF.

The chain uses TRBV2 and TRBJ2-5, with D unclear. V lost 6 bases, J lost 5 bases, and 7 bases lay in between. The V gene's germline CDR1 is SNHLY and CDR2 FYNNEI. There are 11 residues in the CDR3. The CDR3 protein is CASRLRETQYF. The CDR3 coding sequence is TGTGCCAGCAGACTGCGGGAGACCCAGTACTTC.

The CDR3 nucleotides read TGTGCCAGCAGCTTAGGGGGGGGCTATAGCAATCAGCCCCAGCATTTT. Translating gives CASSLGGGYSNQPQHF. J is TRBJ1-5 and V is TRBV4-2, with D possibly being TRBD1 (6 bases). Germline V gene data show CDR1 as LGHNA and CDR2 as YNFKEQ. V lost 5 bases and J 0 bases, leaving 14 bases between the germline ends. The CDR3 length is 16 residues.

This clone appeared once. CDR3 DNA sequence: TGTGCCACCAGTGATTTTACCACTAACCACCTTTCTGAGCAGTTCTTC. Translated: CATSDFTTNHLSEQFF. The chain links TRBV24-1 to TRBJ2-1; D gene unclear. Germline CDR1 KGHDR, CDR2 SFDVKD. The CDR3 is made up of 16 amino acids. Trimming pared 1 base from V and 9 bases from J, leaving 18 bases between.

The chain links TRBV6-5 to TRBJ2-5; TRBD2 agrees at 8 bases. Germline V gene sequence: CDR1 MNHEY, CDR2 SVGAGI. V lost 2 bases to trimming and J lost 4 bases; unmatched junction nucleotides: 6. This CDR3 has 15 amino acids. This CDR3 is CASSYRGGWGETQYF. The DNA for the CDR3 is TGTGCCAGCAGTTACCGGGGGGGCTGGGGAGAGACCCAGTACTTC.

The chain joins TRBV27 to TRBJ2-1; 9 nucleotides match TRBD2. CDR1 and CDR2 (germline): MNHEY, SMNVEV (reference sequence). There are 17 residues in the CDR3. The V gene end was trimmed by 5 bases and the J gene end by 8 bases; junction bases not matched to a gene: 16. The CDR3 spells CASSPSPAGGPVYEQFF. CDR3 DNA: TGTGCCAGCAGTCCGTCTCCTGCGGGAGGGCCGGTCTATGAGCAGTTCTTC.

V is TRBV19 and J is TRBJ2-1; 12 nucleotides match TRBD2. This CDR3 has 15 amino acids. Germline V gene data show CDR1 as LNHDA and CDR2 as SQIVND (reference sequence). The V and J ends lost 3 bases and 8 bases, in that order; junction bases with no gene match: 5. The CDR3 bases are TGTGCCAGTAGTATCGCGACTAGCGGGAGCGATGAGCAGTTCTTC. It is translated as CASSIATSGSDEQFF.

The genes are TRBV13 and TRBJ2-3; no firm D call. Germline assignment: CDR1 PRHDT and CDR2 FYEKMQ (reference sequence). The CDR3 covers 16 residues. V gave up 5 bases and J gave up 0 bases, with 15 bases separating them. CDR3 in amino acids: CASSQTRSPSTDTQYF. The CDR3, as DNA: TGTGCCAGCAGCCAAACTCGAAGCCCTAGCACAGATACGCAGTATTTT.

This chain connects TRBV2 to TRBJ2-5; 8 bases align to TRBD1. Germline assignment: CDR1 SNHLY and CDR2 FYNNEI. The CDR3 is made up of 19 amino acids. The J segment lost 1 base and the V segment lost 6 bases, leaving 19 bases of the junction unmatched. The CDR3 nucleotides read TGTGCCAGCAGCCCGCCCGAGCAGGGGGCTGGGAACGTCCAAGAGACCCAGTACTTC. It codes for CASSPPEQGAGNVQETQYF.

The chain joins TRBV29-1 to TRBJ2-7; maybe TRBD2 (6 bases). The CDR3 length is 15 residues. The V end lost 4 bases, the J end lost 0 bases, and 16 bases lay between the germline ends. CDR1 and CDR2 (germline): SQVTM, ANQGSEA. CDR3 protein: CSVVGTPKSSYEQYF. For the CDR3, the DNA is TGCAGCGTTGTTGGGACTCCAAAAAGCTCCTACGAGCAGTACTTC.